One TCR beta chain is described in this entry. Its antigen remains unidentified. This entry comes from a study of blood T cells in healthy people across ages. Primers used in a second PCR of about 6 to 11 cycles were a sample-barcoded 5' primer and a J-beta primer mix. MiXCR was run by TCRdb on the 5' RACE reads, yielding one entry per CDR3 protein. The table has about 640,000 distinct CDR3 sequences, roughly 50% seen once; the top ten hold around 37%. Germline CDR1 is SGDLS and CDR2 is YYNGEE. J was trimmed by 4 bases and V by 4 bases; bases with no gene match: 6. The length of the CDR3 is 14 residues. Whole-study results and caveats: In the absence of known donor CMV status, changes in expanded clonotypes were possibly confounded. There were more naive CD4+ cells and higher diversity in long-lived donors than in aged donors. Age advanced and TCR beta diversity per million T cells fell, roughly linearly.

Donors gave around 10 milliliters of peripheral blood apiece. The chain links TRBV9 to TRBJ2-3; 7 nucleotides agree with TRBD1. The TCR comes from a man aged 55 to 70 in good health. The material sequenced was blood. The DNA for the CDR3 is TGTGCCAGCAGCACCACGCAGGGGGCAGATACGCAGTATTTT. It codes for CASSTTQGADTQYF.